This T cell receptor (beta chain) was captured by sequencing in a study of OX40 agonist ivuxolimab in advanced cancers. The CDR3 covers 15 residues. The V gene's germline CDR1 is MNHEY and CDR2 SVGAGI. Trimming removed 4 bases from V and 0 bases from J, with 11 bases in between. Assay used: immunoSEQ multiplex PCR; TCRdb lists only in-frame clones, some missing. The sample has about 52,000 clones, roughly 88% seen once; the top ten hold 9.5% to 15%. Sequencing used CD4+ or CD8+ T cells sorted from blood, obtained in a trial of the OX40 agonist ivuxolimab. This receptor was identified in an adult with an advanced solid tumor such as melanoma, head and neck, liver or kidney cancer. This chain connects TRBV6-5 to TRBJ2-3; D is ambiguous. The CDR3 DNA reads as TGTGCCAGCAGTTCCCGGTACTCCAGCACAGATACGCAGTATTTT. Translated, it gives CASSSRYSSTDTQYF.